This T cell receptor (beta chain) stems from a study of vaccination and CD4 T cells after COVID-19. Specified treatment: roughly nine-day PBMC culture with coronavirus spike peptide pools or control peptides (ViraFEST assay). J gave up 4 bases and V 4 bases, and 5 bases lay outside the gene matches. Germline lookup yields CDR1 SGHTA and CDR2 FQGTGA. The CDR3 runs to 15 residues. A word on this clonotype: Its antigen is currently unknown.

Oncomine TCR Beta short-read sequencing was applied to DNA from cultured CD4+ T cells. TCRdb re-called the PCR reads through MiXCR, storing one row per CDR3 protein. The sample has roughly 17,000 distinct CDR3 sequences, 43% seen once. The sample here was CD4+ T cells from blood, cultured in vitro, taken before SARS-CoV-2 vaccination. The receptor comes from a human donor who had recovered from COVID-19. The V and J genes are TRBV7-3 and TRBJ2-5; TRBD2 matches 11 bases. The CDR3 DNA reads TGTGCCAGCAGCTCCTTAGCGGGGGGGCTAGAGACCCAGTACTTC. The encoded protein is CASSSLAGGLETQYF.